This T cell receptor beta chain appears in the sequencing data of a study of blood T cell repertoires in COVID-19. Study details: COVID-19 samples from acute and convalescent phases originated in the United States, Italy and Spain.

Here immunoSEQ multiplex PCR was the method, and the copy in TCRdb shows in-frame clones only, minus some. The sample holds tens of thousands of clones, approximately 90% seen once. The CDR3 has 14 residues. V was clipped by 3 bases and J by 1 base, with 7 bases between them. Germline values: CDR1 MNHNS, CDR2 SASEGT. This chain uses TRBV6-1 with TRBJ2-1; no firm D call. The sequenced sample consisted of peripheral blood. This receptor was obtained from a human donor in a cohort sampled during active COVID-19. CDR3 nucleotides: TGTGCCAGCAGTGACAATCCATCCTACAATGAGCAGTTCTTC. It is translated as CASSDNPSYNEQFF.